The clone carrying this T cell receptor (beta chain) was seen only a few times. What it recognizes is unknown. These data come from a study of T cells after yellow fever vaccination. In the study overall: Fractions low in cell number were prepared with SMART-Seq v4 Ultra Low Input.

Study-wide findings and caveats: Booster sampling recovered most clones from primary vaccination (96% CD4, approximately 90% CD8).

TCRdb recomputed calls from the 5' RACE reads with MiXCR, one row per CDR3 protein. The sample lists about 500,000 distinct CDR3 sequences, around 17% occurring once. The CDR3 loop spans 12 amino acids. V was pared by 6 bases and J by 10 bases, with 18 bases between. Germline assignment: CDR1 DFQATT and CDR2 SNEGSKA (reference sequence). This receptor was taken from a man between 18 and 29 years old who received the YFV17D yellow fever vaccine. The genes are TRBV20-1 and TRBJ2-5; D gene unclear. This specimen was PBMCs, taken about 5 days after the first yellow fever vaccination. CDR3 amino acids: CSAIRPPEHQYF. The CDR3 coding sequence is TGCAGTGCCATCCGACCGCCGGAGCACCAGTACTTC.